This T cell receptor (beta chain) was sequenced during a study of cytomegalovirus exposure and HLA in healthy donors. General observations from the study: When the data were analyzed later, several of the most significant clusters appeared to be linked to common viral pathogens. For most TCR beta V segments, an earlier analysis put the productive rate at about 87% or about 30% of the time. In a later analysis, CMV-associated beta chains were mostly HLA-associated, it appeared. TCR beta sequences reportedly predicted the HLA-A and HLA-B alleles of most subjects accurately.

Germline CDR1 and CDR2: SGHRS and YFSETQ. Trimming cost V 0 bases and J 5 bases, with 5 bases left between them. CDR3 size: 13 residues. Comments on this clone: What it binds is not known.

Primers: 60 Vbeta forward and 13 Jbeta reverse. Sequencing used immunoSEQ multiplex PCR; TCRdb keeps in-frame clones, though not all of them. The listing contains approximately 70,000 clones. The specimen sequenced was PBMCs. The rearrangement joins TRBV5-1 to TRBJ2-2; unclear D gene. This sequence originates from a woman aged 25 to 45 in good health and CMV-seronegative. CDR3 bases: TGCGCCAGCAGCTTGGTAGTAACCGGGGAGCTGTTTTTT. Protein sequence: CASSLVVTGELFF.